This T cell receptor (beta chain) emerged from a study of a mutant IDH1 vaccine in newly diagnosed glioma. Study-level information: Patients got their first vaccination 4-6 weeks after radiotherapy alone, or with temozolomide cycles. Treated patients comprised 62.5% males and approximately 40% females, mean age roughly 44 years.

The V and J ends lost 11 bases and 3 bases respectively, with 14 bases between them. The CDR3 contains 14 residues. Looked up from germline, CDR1 is SNHLY and CDR2 is FYNNEI. Regarding time point: week 5, during vaccination. Topical imiquimod was applied with each vaccine dose, which held 300 ug of mutant IDH1 20-mer peptide. Sequencing was performed with immunoSEQ multiplex PCR; in TCRdb, only in-frame clones are kept and a portion is missing. The sample holds over 45,000 clones, about 88% seen once. In regard to this clone: The antigen is unknown.

The specimen comprised PBMCs, sampled from a glioma patient whose treatment included an IDH1 peptide vaccine. The TCR was taken from a woman aged 45-65 years with glioma. The V gene is TRBV2, the J gene TRBJ2-6; TRBD1 might be the D (6 bases). The CDR3 sequence is CAGHREVGANVLTF. DNA of the CDR3: TGTGCCGGCCACAGGGAAGTTGGGGCCAACGTCCTGACTTTC.